This TCR beta chain emerged from a study of T cell repertoires in cytomegalovirus infection. In the study overall: An indication of both CMV infection and matching HLA type came from public TCR beta signatures. General observations from the study: The ex vivo response showed dominance by HLA-C-restricted CMV-specific TCR beta clonotypes.

To note about this clonotype: Its matching antigen is unknown.

TCRdb fed the reads into MiXCR, producing one record per CDR3 protein. Of approximately 500,000 distinct CDR3 sequences listed, 30% to 35% are singletons. CDR1 is MNHEY and CDR2 is SVGAGI in the germline V gene. The V end lost 2 bases, the J end lost 6 bases, and 9 bases lay between the germline ends. There are 13 residues in the CDR3. The V call is TRBV6-5, the J call TRBJ2-3; D not certain. This clonotype originated in a human donor in good health (CMV status not recorded). Some clones in this sample may be carry-over from other donors' samples. This specimen consisted of cultured PBMCs, obtained from culture after CMV antigen stimulation. CDR3 nucleotide sequence: TGTGCCAGCAGTTACGGCTTTGCCGATACGCAGTATTTT. Translated, it gives CASSYGFADTQYF.